The clone carrying this T cell receptor beta chain was observed a few times. The protocol was immunoSEQ multiplex PCR, while the TCRdb copy is restricted to in-frame clones and leaves out a portion. The sample includes over 100,000 clones, around 89% of them seen just once. The entry originates in a study of control samples from healthy donors and cancer patients. The V gene lost 8 bases and the J gene lost 1 base, with 15 bases spanning the gap. The CDR3 has 15 residues. CDR1 is MNHNY and CDR2 is SVGAGI in the germline V gene (reference sequence). This TCR was sampled from a woman between 45 and 60 years old in good health. The material sequenced was blood. The gene calls are TRBV6-6 and TRBJ1-3; D is uncertain. DNA of the CDR3: TGTGCCAGCCGGGCCCAAAGGAGGTCTGGAAACACCATATATTTT. Its translation is CASRAQRRSGNTIYF.